The 21 T cell receptor beta chains listed next were all sequenced from one sample in a study of cytomegalovirus exposure and HLA in healthy donors. The PCR was carried out with 60 Vbeta primers and 13 Jbeta primers. TCRdb's copy holds only in-frame clones and misses some; the assay was immunoSEQ multiplex PCR. This table has about 200,000 clones, 82% appearing once. The material sequenced was PBMCs. These receptors all come from a man aged 40-50 years in good health and CMV-seropositive.

This clone was seen just once. The chain links TRBV7-8 to TRBJ1-5, with a possible D match to TRBD1 (6 bases). CDR3 length: 13 amino acids. V lost 3 bases, J lost 11 bases, and 14 bases lay in between. Germline-derived CDR1 and CDR2 are SGHVS and FQNEAQ. The CDR3 sequence: CASSFGGRGAQHF. DNA for the CDR3: TGTGCCAGCAGCTTCGGGGGGCGAGGGGCCCAGCATTTT.

The chain combines TRBV5-1 with TRBJ2-5; D is unresolved. The DNA end is a closer match to TRBJ2-7, so the J assignment may be wrong. Germline values: CDR1 SGHRS, CDR2 YFSETQ. The CDR3 runs to 12 residues. The CDR3 region has the DNA TGCGCCAGCAGCTTGGGAAACTACGAGCAGTACTTC. Protein: CASSLGNYEQYF.

The chain combines TRBV19 with TRBJ1-5, with 7 bases fitting TRBD1. In germline, CDR1 is LNHDA, CDR2 SQIVND (reference sequence). The V gene end was trimmed by 7 bases and the J gene end by 2 bases; junction bases not matched to a gene: 8. The length of the CDR3 is 15 residues. Here the CDR3 DNA reads TGTGCCAGTACCCGACAGGGTGGCGGCAATCAGCCCCAGCATTTT. This codes for CASTRQGGGNQPQHF.

The CDR3 region is CASRGDGVGATEAFF. As DNA, the CDR3 is TGTGCCAGCAGGGGAGACGGGGTTGGAGCCACTGAAGCTTTCTTT. The chain joins TRBV6-6 to TRBJ1-1, with unresolved D. V gave up 6 bases and J gave up 4 bases, with 18 bases separating them. In germline, CDR1 is MNHNY, CDR2 SVGAGI (reference sequence). This CDR3 has 15 amino acids.

In its sample, this clone was seen a few times. The chain combines TRBV6-5 with TRBJ1-2; 9 bases are a match to TRBD1. CDR3 size: 15 residues. The trim removed 4 bases at V and 2 bases at J, leaving 5 bases unmatched. In germline, CDR1 is MNHEY, CDR2 SVGAGI. The CDR3 DNA sequence: TGTGCCAGCAGTTCTCAAGGACAGGGGAACTATGGCTACACCTTC. Protein product: CASSSQGQGNYGYTF.

This chain joins TRBV5-4 and TRBJ2-7; TRBD2 matches at 8 bases. The CDR3 has 15 amino acids. Germline V gives CDR1 SGHNT, CDR2 YYREEE (reference sequence). V dropped 0 bases and J dropped 3; count of bases not matched to a gene: 5. Here the CDR3 reads CASSLGVRGDYEQYF. The CDR3 DNA reads as TGTGCCAGCAGCTTGGGGGTGCGGGGGGACTACGAGCAGTACTTC.

Worth noting for this clone: Other DNA sequences in this specimen translate into the identical CDR3. V is TRBV9 and J is TRBJ2-1, with 13 bases identical to TRBD2. J lost 4 bases, V lost 2 bases, and 0 bases had no gene match. The germline gives CDR1 SGDLS, CDR2 YYNGEE. This CDR3 comprises 15 residues. CDR3 sequence reads: CASSVGLAGYNEQFF. DNA of the CDR3: TGTGCCAGCAGCGTGGGACTAGCGGGGTACAATGAGCAGTTCTTC. Together with reference TRBV9 and TRBJ2-1, the CDR3 gives the full variable domain: DSGVTQTPKHLITATGQRVTLRCSPRSGDLSVYWYQQSLDQGLQFLIQYYNGEERAKGNILERFSAQQFPDLHSELNLSSLELGDSALYFCASSVGLAGYNEQFFGPGTRLTVL.

This clone was seen a single time. The chain links TRBV5-1 to TRBJ2-1; 12 bases align to TRBD2. Unmatched junction bases numbered 5, after V lost 4 bases and J lost 0 bases. CDR1 and CDR2 from the germline V gene are SGHRS and YFSETQ. The CDR3 is 17 residues long. CDR3 in DNA: TGCGCCAGCAGCACAGCTAGCGGGAGGGTCTCCTACAATGAGCAGTTCTTC. Translated, it gives CASSTASGRVSYNEQFF.

The rearrangement joins TRBV27 to TRBJ2-2; unclear D gene. CDR1 and CDR2 (germline): MNHEY, SMNVEV (reference sequence). This CDR3 has 12 residues. The V gene lost 6 bases and the J gene lost 3 bases, with 5 bases spanning the gap. The CDR3 bases are TGTGCCAGCAGGTTCTACACCGGGGAGCTGTTTTTT. Its translation: CASRFYTGELFF.

This sequence joins TRBV5-1 and TRBJ1-3; 10 positions agree with TRBD1. V lost 0 bases, J lost 2 bases, and 2 bases stayed unmatched. This CDR3 spans 16 amino acids. Germline values: CDR1 SGHRS, CDR2 YFSETQ. This CDR3 reads CASSLVGTGAGNTIYF. CDR3 DNA: TGCGCCAGCAGCTTGGTCGGGACAGGGGCTGGAAACACCATATATTTT.

J is TRBJ1-4 and V is TRBV7-6, with TRBD1 matching 9 bases. Germline CDR1 reads SGHVS; CDR2 reads FNYEAQ. This CDR3 comprises 17 residues. V was pared by 5 bases and J by 2 bases, with 9 bases of the junction left unmatched. The CDR3 is CASSLTGGAGTNEKLFF. The CDR3 DNA follows: TGTGCCAGCAGCCTCACAGGGGGCGCTGGGACTAATGAAAAACTGTTTTTT. Filled out from reference TRBV7-6 and TRBJ1-4, the complete variable domain reads GAGVSQSPRYKVTKRGQDVALRCDPISGHVSLYWYRQALGQGPEFLTYFNYEAQQDKSGLPNDRFSAERPEGSISTLTIQRTEQRDSAMYRCASSLTGGAGTNEKLFFGSGTQLSVL.

The chain employs TRBV7-8 and TRBJ1-5; 7 positions agree with TRBD1. The V and J ends lost 8 bases and 3 bases, in that order; junction bases with no gene match: 13. This CDR3 has 16 amino acids. Germline CDR1 reads SGHVS; CDR2 reads FQNEAQ. The CDR3 loop is CASQLSGTAVNQPQHF. In DNA form, the CDR3 reads TGTGCCAGCCAGCTTAGTGGGACAGCAGTCAATCAGCCCCAGCATTTT.

This chain joins TRBV10-2 and TRBJ1-1, with 8 bases fitting TRBD1. This CDR3 is built from 15 residues. Germline CDR1 WSHSY, CDR2 SAAADI. V lost 3 bases, J lost 1 base, and 4 bases stayed unmatched. CDR3 sequence reads: CASSDPGTGNTEAFF. As DNA, the CDR3 is TGCGCCAGCAGTGATCCCGGGACAGGGAACACTGAAGCTTTCTTT.

The gene calls are TRBV7-9 and TRBJ2-7; D might be TRBD2 (6 bases). Germline assignment: CDR1 SEHNR and CDR2 FQNEAQ (reference sequence). The ends were cut back, 5 bases at V and 0 bases at J, with 14 bases in the middle. The CDR3 has 15 residues. The CDR3: CASSPGDLSSYEQYV. The CDR3 coding sequence is TGTGCCAGCAGCCCGGGGGACTTGAGCTCCTACGAGCAGTACGTC.

The J gene is TRBJ2-1, the V gene TRBV5-1, with TRBD2 as a possible D gene (6 bases). This CDR3 is built from 14 residues. CDR1 is SGHRS, CDR2 YFSETQ, per germline. Trimming shortened V by 4 bases and J by 10 bases, and 18 bases separated the two germline ends. The CDR3 DNA reads as TGCGCCAGCAGCGGAGGGAGTGTCGGAGGGGAGCAGTTCTTC. Translated: CASSGGSVGGEQFF. Combining the CDR3 with reference TRBV5-1 and TRBJ2-1 gives the whole variable domain KAGVTQTPRYLIKTRGQQVTLSCSPISGHRSVSWYQQTPGQGLQFLFEYFSETQRNKGNFPGRFSGRQFSNSRSEMNVSTLELGDSALYLCASSGGSVGGEQFFGPGTRLTVL.

The chain uses TRBV6-1 and TRBJ2-7; 9 nucleotides line up with TRBD2. This CDR3 comprises 12 residues. Trimming at V came to 1 base and at J to 9 bases, leaving 1 base not matched to a gene. CDR1 MNHNS and CDR2 SASEGT come from the germline V gene. The CDR3 region has the DNA TGTGCCAGCAGTGAAGGCGGGAGGGGGCAGTACGTC. Amino acids: CASSEGGRGQYV.

The chain recombines TRBV7-9 with TRBJ2-1, with 11 nucleotides matching TRBD2. The CDR3 is 15 amino acids. Germline V gene data show CDR1 as SEHNR and CDR2 as FQNEAQ (reference sequence). V dropped 1 base and J dropped 7; count of bases not matched to a gene: 3. CDR3 region: CASSLVAGGRNEQFF. For the CDR3, the DNA is TGTGCCAGCAGCTTAGTAGCGGGAGGGAGGAATGAGCAGTTCTTC.

This rearrangement joins TRBV7-8 to TRBJ1-1; D ambiguous. Per the germline V gene, CDR1 is SGHVS and CDR2 is FQNEAQ. The CDR3 is 14 amino acids. V lost 5 bases, J lost 0 bases, and 10 bases lay in between. CDR3 in DNA: TGTGCCAGCAGCCTACTGGTGGTGAACACTGAAGCTTTCTTT. Its translation is CASSLLVVNTEAFF.

The chain employs TRBV19 and TRBJ2-3; D perhaps matches TRBD2 (6 bases). CDR1 is LNHDA, CDR2 SQIVND, per germline (reference sequence). The CDR3 has 14 residues. V was trimmed by 6 bases and J by 1 base, leaving 11 bases between them. CDR3 sequence reads: CASRGRSRTDTQYF. CDR3 in DNA: TGTGCCAGTAGGGGGAGGTCCCGCACAGATACGCAGTATTTT. The full variable domain, its missing parts supplied by reference TRBV19 and TRBJ2-3, is DGGITQSPKYLFRKEGQNVTLSCEQNLNHDAMYWYRQDPGQGLRLIYYSQIVNDFQKGDIAEGYSVSREKKESFPLTVTSAQKNPTAFYLCASRGRSRTDTQYFGPGTRLTVL.

V gene TRBV25-1 combines with J gene TRBJ2-1; 7 bases match TRBD2. The ends lost 7 bases at V and 4 bases at J; junction bases unmatched: 4. The germline CDR1 and CDR2 sequences are MGHDK and SYGVNS. This CDR3 comprises 13 residues. The CDR3 loop reads CASKASGYNEQFF. CDR3 nucleotides: TGTGCCAGCAAGGCTAGCGGTTACAATGAGCAGTTCTTC.

This sequence joins TRBV27 and TRBJ1-2, with D possibly matching TRBD1 (5 bases). The V gene's germline CDR1 is MNHEY and CDR2 SMNVEV (reference sequence). V lost 3 bases and J lost 3, with 11 bases in between. This CDR3 region has 14 residues. The DNA of the CDR3 is TGTGCCAGCAGTTTGAAGGGGCTTGACTATGGCTACACCTTC. It encodes CASSLKGLDYGYTF.